One and the same sample provided the 14 T cell receptor beta chains below, sequenced in a study of blood T cell repertoires in COVID-19. Clones were sequenced by immunoSEQ multiplex PCR, and TCRdb holds only the in-frame ones, with some missing. This sample has roughly 80,000 clones, with roughly 73% found just once. Sequencing was performed on peripheral blood. The receptor source for this set is a human donor in a cohort sampled during active COVID-19.

The gene calls are TRBV2 and TRBJ1-6; TRBD1 aligns across 8 bases. The CDR3 loop spans 15 amino acids. Germline trimming cut 6 bases from V and 9 bases from J; bases unmatched to any gene: 10. CDR1 is SNHLY and CDR2 is FYNNEI in the germline V gene. This CDR3 is CASRDRATWGSPLHF. The CDR3 DNA sequence: TGTGCCAGCAGGGACAGGGCGACCTGGGGTTCACCCCTCCACTTT.

This chain joins TRBV20-1 and TRBJ1-1; no clear D gene. This CDR3 has 11 residues. CDR1 DFQATT and CDR2 SNEGSKA come from the germline V gene (reference sequence). V was trimmed by 3 bases and J by 3 bases, leaving 5 bases between them. CDR3 DNA sequence: TGCAGTGCTAGTCGGGACACTGAAGCTTTCTTT. Protein sequence: CSASRDTEAFF.

The chain recombines TRBV7-4 with TRBJ2-7, with TRBD2 matching over 9 bases. The CDR3 extends over 16 amino acids. Germline V gene lookup returns CDR1 SGHVT and CDR2 SQSDAQ. Trimming cost V 1 base and J 3 bases; bases outside gene matches: 7. As DNA, the CDR3 is TGTGCCAGCAGCTTAGTGTGGCTAGCGGGGAGCTACGAGCAGTACTTC. Its protein product is CASSLVWLAGSYEQYF. Full variable domain (missing parts from reference TRBV7-4 and TRBJ2-7): GAGVSQSPRYKVAKRGRDVALRCDSISGHVTLYWYRQTLGQGSEVLTYSQSDAQRDKSGRPSGRFSAERPERSVSTLKIQRTEQGDSAVYLCASSLVWLAGSYEQYFGPGTRLTVT.

The chain carries TRBV3-1 (or the pseudogene TRBV3-2) and TRBJ2-5, with D possibly TRBD1 on 6 matching bases. Looked up from germline, CDR1 is LGHDT and CDR2 is YNNKEL (reference sequence). The CDR3 length is 17 residues. V lost 5 bases and J lost 2, with 21 bases in between. CDR3 residues: CASSSGWGRKGQETQYF. CDR3 coding DNA: TGTGCCAGCAGCTCGGGGTGGGGGCGGAAGGGTCAAGAGACCCAGTACTTC.

A few counts support this clone. The chain employs TRBV7-6 and TRBJ2-7, with 8 bases aligning to TRBD1. The germline V gene encodes CDR1 SGHVS and CDR2 FNYEAQ. CDR3 length: 14 amino acids. V shed 2 bases, J shed 5 bases, and the junction held 5 bases outside the gene matches. The CDR3 sequence: CASSLRTGKDEQYF. CDR3 coding DNA: TGTGCCAGCAGCTTACGGACAGGGAAGGACGAGCAGTACTTC.

This clone was counted once. The CDR3 loop reads CASSFGGTEAFF. The CDR3 DNA sequence: TGCGCCAGCAGCTTCGGGGGGACTGAAGCTTTCTTT. This chain links TRBV5-1 with TRBJ1-1; D is perhaps TRBD1 (5 bases). Germline lookup yields CDR1 SGHRS and CDR2 YFSETQ. This CDR3 is built from 12 residues. With 2 bases removed from V and 5 bases from J, the gap between germline ends came to 7 bases.

This chain joins TRBV3-1 (or the pseudogene TRBV3-2) and TRBJ1-3; no definite D call. Per the germline V gene, CDR1 is LGHDT and CDR2 is YNNKEL (reference sequence). CDR3 length: 15 amino acids. V lost 4 bases, J lost 3 bases, and 13 bases lay in between. The CDR3 region is CASSLGFLFGNTIYF. In nucleotides, the CDR3 is TGTGCCAGCAGCCTCGGGTTCCTATTTGGAAACACCATATATTTT.

The chain combines TRBV5-1 with TRBJ2-2; weak D call: TRBD1 (6 bases). Germline V gene data show CDR1 as SGHRS and CDR2 as YFSETQ. Between the trimmed V and J ends, which lost 4 bases and 1 base, there was a span of 8 bases. The CDR3 runs to 14 residues. CDR3 amino acids: CASSKGQNTGELFF. The CDR3 DNA reads TGCGCCAGCAGCAAGGGACAGAACACCGGGGAGCTGTTTTTT.

The rearrangement uses TRBV27 and TRBJ1-1, with 7 bases lining up with TRBD1. CDR3 length: 17 residues. Germline V gives CDR1 MNHEY, CDR2 SMNVEV (reference sequence). The J segment lost 3 bases and the V segment lost 5 bases, leaving 15 bases of the junction unmatched. CDR3 bases: TGTGCCAGCAGTCTCACAGGGGTAAGGGGCCGTGACACTGAAGCTTTCTTT. Translation gives CASSLTGVRGRDTEAFF.

This chain joins TRBV7-2 and TRBJ2-7; D may be TRBD2 (6 bases). V lost 5 bases and J lost 2, with 22 bases in between. CDR3 length equals 17 residues. CDR1 and CDR2 (germline): SGHTA, FQGNSA. CDR3: CASSQTAAGLFPYEQYF. As DNA, the CDR3 is TGTGCCAGCAGCCAAACAGCTGCGGGGCTTTTCCCCTACGAGCAGTACTTC. The entire variable domain, with the rest obtained from reference TRBV7-2 and TRBJ2-7, is as follows: GAGVSQSPSNKVTEKGKDVELRCDPISGHTALYWYRQSLGQGLEFLIYFQGNSAPDKSGLPSDRFSAERTGGSVSTLTIQRTQQEDSAVYLCASSQTAAGLFPYEQYFGPGTRLTVT.

This clone was picked up one time. V is TRBV5-1 and J is TRBJ1-1; possible D gene TRBD1, 5 bases. Germline assignment: CDR1 SGHRS and CDR2 YFSETQ. This CDR3 has 13 residues. V was cut by 2 bases and J by 7 bases, with 12 bases left in between. The CDR3 protein is CASSFWSRDEAFF. In DNA form, the CDR3 reads TGCGCCAGCAGCTTCTGGTCCAGGGATGAAGCTTTCTTT.

V and J are TRBV4-3 and TRBJ2-5, with 11 bases matching TRBD2. Germline V lookup: CDR1 LGHNA, CDR2 YSLEER. CDR3 length: 21 amino acids. V shed 1 base, J shed 0 bases, and the junction held 16 bases outside the gene matches. CDR3 sequence (DNA): TGCGCCAGCAGCCAAGGGACAGGGATGAACCCTAGCGGGGGGTACCAAGAGACCCAGTACTTC. Translating it yields CASSQGTGMNPSGGYQETQYF.

About this clone: Other DNA sequences of this sample code for an identical CDR3. V usage is TRBV7-2 and J usage is TRBJ2-7, with D possibly TRBD2 on 6 matching bases. Germline V gene lookup returns CDR1 SGHTA and CDR2 FQGNSA. With 3 bases removed from V and 0 bases from J, the gap between germline ends came to 6 bases. The CDR3 sequence is 13 residues long. The CDR3: CASSFGGSYEQYF. The CDR3 DNA reads as TGTGCCAGCAGCTTCGGGGGCTCCTACGAGCAGTACTTC.

The V gene is TRBV2, the J gene TRBJ1-3, with D unresolved. CDR3 size: 19 residues. V dropped 6 bases and J dropped 0 bases, with 24 bases sitting between them. Per the germline V gene, CDR1 is SNHLY and CDR2 is FYNNEI. The CDR3 sequence is CASSSLGGFRKNSGNTIYF. The CDR3 DNA reads as TGTGCCAGCAGCTCCCTGGGAGGGTTCCGTAAAAACTCTGGAAACACCATATATTTT.